Following are 19 T cell receptor beta chains from one sample sequenced in a study of T cells after yellow fever vaccination. TCRdb used MiXCR to reprocess the 5' RACE reads, holding one entry per CDR3 protein. The sample contains approximately 300,000 distinct CDR3 sequences, about 10% of which appear only once. Material: CD4+ T cells sorted from PBMCs, obtained 45 days after the yellow fever booster vaccination. These receptors all come from a man in his late teens or twenties who received the YFV17D yellow fever vaccine.

The chain uses TRBV28 and TRBJ2-7, with TRBD2 matching over 12 bases. Germline trimming cut 5 bases from V and 7 bases from J; bases unmatched to any gene: 9. The CDR3 is 15 amino acids. CDR1 is MDHEN, CDR2 SYDVKM, per germline. Written as DNA, the CDR3 is TGTGCCAGCAGTGAACTAGCGGGGGGCTCACAAGAGCAGTACGTC. Translation: CASSELAGGSQEQYV.

The CDR3: CASSYPGGNQPQHF. As DNA, the CDR3 is TGTGCCAGCAGTTACCCGGGGGGGAATCAGCCCCAGCATTTT. This chain links TRBV6-2 or TRBV6-3 with TRBJ1-5, with D possibly matching TRBD1 (5 bases). Germline loops: CDR1 MNHEY, CDR2 SVGEGT. CDR3 length equals 14 residues. Trimming cost V 2 bases and J 4 bases, with 9 bases left between them.

The chain is built from TRBV25-1 and TRBJ1-2; a weak D match, TRBD1 (6 bases). The germline V gene encodes CDR1 MGHDK and CDR2 SYGVNS. The V gene lost 4 bases and the J gene lost 4 bases, with 10 bases spanning the gap. CDR3 length: 13 amino acids. CDR3 sequence: CASSAGEGYGYTF. CDR3 DNA: TGTGCCAGCAGTGCAGGGGAAGGCTATGGCTACACCTTC.

This chain links TRBV19 with TRBJ1-5, with D perhaps matching TRBD1 (5 bases). There are 13 residues in the CDR3. Germline CDR1 and CDR2: LNHDA and SQIVND (reference sequence). V lost 7 bases and J lost 3, with 10 bases in between. This chain's CDR3 is CASNRLFNQPQHF. The CDR3 DNA is TGTGCCAGTAACAGGCTGTTCAATCAGCCCCAGCATTTT. Drawing the rest from reference TRBV19 and TRBJ1-5, the complete variable domain is DGGITQSPKYLFRKEGQNVTLSCEQNLNHDAMYWYRQDPGQGLRLIYYSQIVNDFQKGDIAEGYSVSREKKESFPLTVTSAQKNPTAFYLCASNRLFNQPQHFGDGTRLSIL.

This chain joins TRBV20-1 and TRBJ1-6; no definite D call. CDR1 is DFQATT, CDR2 SNEGSKA, per germline (reference sequence). This CDR3 spans 13 amino acids. Between the trimmed V and J ends, which lost 6 bases and 8 bases, there was a span of 14 bases. CDR3 loop: CSAEETWDSPLHF. CDR3 in DNA: TGCAGTGCGGAGGAGACGTGGGATTCACCCCTCCACTTT.

This clonotype has only a few counts. The gene calls are TRBV5-1 and TRBJ1-1, with 9 nucleotides matching TRBD1. The CDR3 is 17 residues long. V shed 4 bases and J 5 bases; nucleotides not matched to a gene: 15. In germline, CDR1 is SGHRS, CDR2 YFSETQ. The CDR3 nucleotides are TGCGCCAGCAGCGCCTCCCCCGGGACAGGGACGAGGACTGAAGCTTTCTTT. This encodes CASSASPGTGTRTEAFF.

This clonotype was observed a few times. The V call is TRBV18, the J call TRBJ1-1; D might be TRBD1 (6 bases). CDR3 size: 14 residues. Germline V gene data show CDR1 as KGHSH and CDR2 as LQKENI. The ends were cut back, 4 bases at V and 6 bases at J, with 15 bases in the middle. CDR3 nucleotide sequence: TGTGCCAGCTCACGTTCGGGGGGCGAGGCTGAAGCTTTCTTT. As protein: CASSRSGGEAEAFF.

This clonotype turned up a few times. This chain connects TRBV12-3 or TRBV12-4 to TRBJ1-1, with a weak D call TRBD1 (6 bases). V was cut by 6 bases and J by 5 bases, with 13 bases left in between. This CDR3 contains 13 residues. CDR3 loop: CASRRATGTEAFF. CDR3 bases: TGTGCCAGCAGACGAGCCACAGGGACTGAAGCTTTCTTT.

This clonotype has at least ten counts. The gene calls are TRBV5-1 and TRBJ2-1; 10 positions match TRBD2. The CDR3 sequence is 15 residues long. CDR1 and CDR2 from the germline V gene are SGHRS and YFSETQ. The V segment lost 0 bases and the J segment 5 bases; nucleotides outside the gene matches: 2. This chain's CDR3 is CASSLVLAGNNEQFF. Here the CDR3 DNA reads TGCGCCAGCAGCTTGGTACTAGCGGGGAACAATGAGCAGTTCTTC.

This clonotype has more than one count but fewer than ten. The chain is built from TRBV9 and TRBJ2-3; D perhaps matches TRBD2 (5 bases). Germline assignment: CDR1 SGDLS and CDR2 YYNGEE. V was cut by 2 bases and J by 2 bases, with 9 bases left in between. The CDR3 is 14 residues long. CDR3: CASSVEGHTDTQYF. The CDR3 region has the DNA TGTGCCAGCAGCGTCGAGGGTCACACAGATACGCAGTATTTT.

This chain uses TRBV20-1 with TRBJ2-4; D ambiguous. The CDR3 length is 12 residues. Trimming shortened V by 2 bases and J by 5 bases, and 7 bases separated the two germline ends. Germline CDR1 DFQATT, CDR2 SNEGSKA (reference sequence). This CDR3 reads CSARRSENIQYF. In DNA, the CDR3 is TGCAGTGCTAGAAGATCTGAAAACATTCAGTACTTC.

The chain joins TRBV12-3 or TRBV12-4 to TRBJ2-7; TRBD1 agrees at 8 bases. With V trimmed by 4 bases and J by 1 base, 6 bases remained unmatched. The CDR3 has 15 amino acids. CDR3 protein: CASSSPDRGSYEQYF. The DNA for the CDR3 is TGTGCCAGCAGTTCACCCGACAGGGGTTCCTACGAGCAGTACTTC.

This clonotype is a singleton in its sample. The V gene is TRBV12-3 or TRBV12-4, the J gene TRBJ1-6, with 8 bases that match TRBD1. Losses at the gene ends were 7 bases for V and 5 bases for J; bases not matched to a gene: 13. The CDR3 loop spans 17 amino acids. The CDR3 nucleotides are TGTGCCAGCACCTCAGGGGGCAGGGAGGGCCATAATTCACCCCTCCACTTT. This sequence encodes CASTSGGREGHNSPLHF.

The V call is TRBV7-3, the J call TRBJ2-3; 8 bases fit TRBD2. The CDR3 is 13 amino acids. CDR1 is SGHTA, CDR2 FQGTGA, per germline. The ends lost 5 bases at V and 6 bases at J; junction bases unmatched: 4. In nucleotides, the CDR3 is TGTGCCAGCAGCACCACTAGCGGCGATACGCAGTATTTT. It translates to CASSTTSGDTQYF.

The V call is TRBV7-3, the J call TRBJ2-3; D gene unclear. Germline CDR1 is SGHTA and CDR2 is FQGTGA. V lost 0 bases to trimming and J lost 5 bases, with 15 bases between them. The CDR3 consists of 16 residues. In DNA, the CDR3 is TGTGCCAGCAGCTTAACTTGGTCAACCGGTGTAGATACGCAGTATTTT. Its translation is CASSLTWSTGVDTQYF.

This clonotype was detected a few times. The chain has TRBV12-3 or TRBV12-4 and TRBJ2-2, with D perhaps being TRBD1 or TRBD2 (5 bases each). The CDR3 consists of 18 residues. V lost 2 bases and J lost 0, with 16 bases in between. CDR3 sequence (DNA): TGTGCCAGCAGTTTACCACCCACCGGGGCCCCGAACACCGGGGAGCTGTTTTTT. Translating it yields CASSLPPTGAPNTGELFF.

The sample holds a few counts of this clonotype. This chain connects TRBV27 to TRBJ2-1; 10 nucleotides line up with TRBD2. This CDR3 comprises 15 residues. Germline CDR1 and CDR2: MNHEY and SMNVEV (reference sequence). V was clipped by 4 bases and J by 9 bases; unmatched bases: 9. The CDR3 DNA is TGTGCCAGCAGTTCTCGGACTAGCGGAGATACTGAGCAGTTCTTC. Translated: CASSSRTSGDTEQFF.

This clonotype was detected a few times. The rearrangement links TRBV7-9 to TRBJ1-1, with D possibly TRBD1 on 6 matching bases. Trimming pared 7 bases from V and 3 bases from J, leaving 9 bases between. The CDR3 sequence is 12 residues long. Germline V CDR1 and CDR2: SEHNR, FQNEAQ (reference sequence). The CDR3, as DNA: TGTGCCAGCAAGGGGGGGTACACTGAAGCTTTCTTT. This encodes CASKGGYTEAFF.

The rearrangement links TRBV11-2 to TRBJ2-2; D gene uncertain. Trimming removed 2 bases from V and 7 bases from J, with 5 bases in between. This CDR3 has 12 residues. CDR1 SGHAT and CDR2 FQNNGV come from the germline V gene. DNA of the CDR3: TGTGCCAGCAGCTTAACTTACGGGGAGCTGTTTTTT. It translates to CASSLTYGELFF. Full variable domain (outside the CDR3, taken from reference TRBV11-2 and TRBJ2-2): EAGVAQSPRYKIIEKRQSVAFWCNPISGHATLYWYQQILGQGPKLLIQFQNNGVVDDSQLPKDRFSAERLKGVDSTLKIQPAKLEDSAVYLCASSLTYGELFFGEGSRLTVL.